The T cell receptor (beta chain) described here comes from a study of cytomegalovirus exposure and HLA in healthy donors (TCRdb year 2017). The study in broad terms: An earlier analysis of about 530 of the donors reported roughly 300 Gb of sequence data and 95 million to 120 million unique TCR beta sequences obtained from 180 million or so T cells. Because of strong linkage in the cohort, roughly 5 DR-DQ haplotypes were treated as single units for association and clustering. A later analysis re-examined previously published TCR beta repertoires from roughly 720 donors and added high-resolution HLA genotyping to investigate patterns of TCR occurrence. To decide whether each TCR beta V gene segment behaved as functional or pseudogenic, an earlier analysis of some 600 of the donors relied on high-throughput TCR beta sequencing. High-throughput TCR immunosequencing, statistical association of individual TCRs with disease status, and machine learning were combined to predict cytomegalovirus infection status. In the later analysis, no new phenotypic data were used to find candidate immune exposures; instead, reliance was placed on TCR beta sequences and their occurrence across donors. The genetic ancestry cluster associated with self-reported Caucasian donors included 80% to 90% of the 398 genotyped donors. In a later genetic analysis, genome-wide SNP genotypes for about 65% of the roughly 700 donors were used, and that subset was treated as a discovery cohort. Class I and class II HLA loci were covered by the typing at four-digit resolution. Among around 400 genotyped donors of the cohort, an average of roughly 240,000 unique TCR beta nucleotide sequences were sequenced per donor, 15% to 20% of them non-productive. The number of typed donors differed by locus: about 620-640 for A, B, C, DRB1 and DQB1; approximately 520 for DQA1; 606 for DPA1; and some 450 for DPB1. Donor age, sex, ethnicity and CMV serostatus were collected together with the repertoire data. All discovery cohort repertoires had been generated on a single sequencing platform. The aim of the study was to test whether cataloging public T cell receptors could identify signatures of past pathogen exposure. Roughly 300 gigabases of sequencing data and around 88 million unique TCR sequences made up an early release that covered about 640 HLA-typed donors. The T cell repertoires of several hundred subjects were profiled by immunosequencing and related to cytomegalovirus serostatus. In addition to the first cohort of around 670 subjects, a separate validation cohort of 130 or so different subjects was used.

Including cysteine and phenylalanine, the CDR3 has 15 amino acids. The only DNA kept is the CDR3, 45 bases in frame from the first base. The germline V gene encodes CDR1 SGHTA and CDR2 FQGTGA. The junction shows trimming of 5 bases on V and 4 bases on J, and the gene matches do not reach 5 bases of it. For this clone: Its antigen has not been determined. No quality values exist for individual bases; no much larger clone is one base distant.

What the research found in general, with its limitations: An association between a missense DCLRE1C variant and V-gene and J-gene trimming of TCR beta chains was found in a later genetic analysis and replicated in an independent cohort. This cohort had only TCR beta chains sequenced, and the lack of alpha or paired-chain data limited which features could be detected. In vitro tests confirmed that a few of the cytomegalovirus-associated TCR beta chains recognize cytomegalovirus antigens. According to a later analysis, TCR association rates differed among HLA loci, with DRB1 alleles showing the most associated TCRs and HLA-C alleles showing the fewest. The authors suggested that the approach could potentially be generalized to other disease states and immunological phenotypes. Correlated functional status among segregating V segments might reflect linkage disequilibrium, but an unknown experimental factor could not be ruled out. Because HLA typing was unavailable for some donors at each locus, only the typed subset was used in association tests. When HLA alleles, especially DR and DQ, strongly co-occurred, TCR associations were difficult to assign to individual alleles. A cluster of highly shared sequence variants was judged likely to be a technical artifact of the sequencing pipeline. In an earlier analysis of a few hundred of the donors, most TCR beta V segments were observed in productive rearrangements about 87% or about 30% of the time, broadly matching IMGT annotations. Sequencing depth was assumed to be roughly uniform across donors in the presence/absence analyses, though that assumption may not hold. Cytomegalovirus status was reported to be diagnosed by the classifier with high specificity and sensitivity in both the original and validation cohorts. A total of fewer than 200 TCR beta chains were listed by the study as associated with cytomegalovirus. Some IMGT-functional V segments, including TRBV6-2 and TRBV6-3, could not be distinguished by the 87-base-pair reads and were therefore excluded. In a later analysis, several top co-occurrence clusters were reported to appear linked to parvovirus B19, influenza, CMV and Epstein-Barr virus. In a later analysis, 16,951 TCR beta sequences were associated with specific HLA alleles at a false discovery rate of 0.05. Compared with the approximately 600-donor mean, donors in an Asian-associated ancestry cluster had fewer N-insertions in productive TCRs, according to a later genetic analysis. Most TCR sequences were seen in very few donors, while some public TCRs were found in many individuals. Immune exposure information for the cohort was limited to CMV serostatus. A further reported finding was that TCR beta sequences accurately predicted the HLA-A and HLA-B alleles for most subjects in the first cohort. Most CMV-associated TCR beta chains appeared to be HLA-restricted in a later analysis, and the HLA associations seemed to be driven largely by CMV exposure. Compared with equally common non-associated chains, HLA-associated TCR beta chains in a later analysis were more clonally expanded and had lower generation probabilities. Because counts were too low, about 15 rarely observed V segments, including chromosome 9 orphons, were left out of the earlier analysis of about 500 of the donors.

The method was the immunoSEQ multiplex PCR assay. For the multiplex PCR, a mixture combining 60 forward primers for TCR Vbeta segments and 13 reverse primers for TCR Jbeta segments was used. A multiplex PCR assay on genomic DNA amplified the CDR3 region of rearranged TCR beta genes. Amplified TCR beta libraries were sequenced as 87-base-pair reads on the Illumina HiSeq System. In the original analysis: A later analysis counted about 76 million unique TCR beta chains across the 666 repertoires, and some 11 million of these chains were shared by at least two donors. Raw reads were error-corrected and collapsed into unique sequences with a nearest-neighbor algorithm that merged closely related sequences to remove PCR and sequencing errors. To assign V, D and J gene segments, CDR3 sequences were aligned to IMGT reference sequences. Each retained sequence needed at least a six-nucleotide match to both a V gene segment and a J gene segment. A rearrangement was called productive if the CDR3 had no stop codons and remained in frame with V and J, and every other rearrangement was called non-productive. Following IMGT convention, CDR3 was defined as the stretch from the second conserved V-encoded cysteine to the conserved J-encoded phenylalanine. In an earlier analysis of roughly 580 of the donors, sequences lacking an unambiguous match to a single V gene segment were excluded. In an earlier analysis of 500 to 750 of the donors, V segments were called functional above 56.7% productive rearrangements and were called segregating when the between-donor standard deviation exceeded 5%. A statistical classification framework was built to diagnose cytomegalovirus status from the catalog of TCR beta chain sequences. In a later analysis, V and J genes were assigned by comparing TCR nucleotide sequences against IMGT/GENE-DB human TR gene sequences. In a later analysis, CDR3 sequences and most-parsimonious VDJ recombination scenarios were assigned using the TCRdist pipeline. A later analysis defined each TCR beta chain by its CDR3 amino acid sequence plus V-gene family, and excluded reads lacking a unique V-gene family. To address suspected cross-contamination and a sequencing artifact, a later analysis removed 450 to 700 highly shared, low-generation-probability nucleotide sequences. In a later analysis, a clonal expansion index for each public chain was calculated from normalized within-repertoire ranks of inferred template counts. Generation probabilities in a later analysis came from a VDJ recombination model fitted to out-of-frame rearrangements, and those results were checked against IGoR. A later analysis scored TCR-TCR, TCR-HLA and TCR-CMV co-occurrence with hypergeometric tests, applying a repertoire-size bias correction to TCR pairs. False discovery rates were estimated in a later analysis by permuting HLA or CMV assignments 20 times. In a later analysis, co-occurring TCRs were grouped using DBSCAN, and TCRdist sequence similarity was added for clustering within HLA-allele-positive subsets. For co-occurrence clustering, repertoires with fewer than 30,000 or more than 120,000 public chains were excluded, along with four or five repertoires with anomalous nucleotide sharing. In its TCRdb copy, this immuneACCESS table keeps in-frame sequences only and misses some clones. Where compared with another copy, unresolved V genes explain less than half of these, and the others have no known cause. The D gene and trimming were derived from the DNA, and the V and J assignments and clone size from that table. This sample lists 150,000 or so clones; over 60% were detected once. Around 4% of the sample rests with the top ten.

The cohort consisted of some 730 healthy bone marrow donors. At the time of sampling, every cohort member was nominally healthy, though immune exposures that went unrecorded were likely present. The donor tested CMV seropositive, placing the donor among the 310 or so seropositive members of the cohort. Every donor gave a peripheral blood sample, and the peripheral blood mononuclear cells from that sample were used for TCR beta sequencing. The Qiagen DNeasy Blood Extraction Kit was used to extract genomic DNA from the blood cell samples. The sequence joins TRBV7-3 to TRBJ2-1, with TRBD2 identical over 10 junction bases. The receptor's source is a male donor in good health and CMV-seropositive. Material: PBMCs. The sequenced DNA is TGTGCCAGCAGCAAACTAGCGGGGACTTACAATGAGCAGTTCTTC. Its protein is CASSKLAGTYNEQFF.